The 31 T cell receptor beta chains below come from one sample, sequenced in a study of early T cells in non-severe SARS-CoV-2 infection (dated by TCRdb to the early 2020s). Receptor amplification or capture employed 5' RACE. Sequencing was performed on a NextSeq 500. TCRdb handled the public reads itself, with Q25 trimming in fastp and clone calling in MiXCR, and kept productive beta chains. Here each entry gathers all rows of one CDR3 protein and keeps the most common genes and DNA. The sample includes about 88,000 distinct CDR3 sequences, with 14% to 15% observed a single time. The top ten hold 4.5% to 7% of the sample. What was sequenced was whole blood. All receptors derive from an adult who was a healthcare worker with PCR-confirmed SARS-CoV-2 infection or an uninfected control (not recorded which).

This clonotype turned up a few times. The chain links TRBV12-3 or TRBV12-4 to TRBJ2-7; TRBD2 agrees at 9 bases. CDR3 length equals 14 residues. The J segment lost 4 bases and the V segment lost 4 bases, leaving 5 bases of the junction unmatched. CDR3 coding DNA: TGTGCCAGCAGTTATAGCGGGAGAGCATACGAGCAGTACTTC. It specifies CASSYSGRAYEQYF.

This clonotype showed up just a few times. CDR3 DNA sequence: TGTGCCAGCAGCACTCGCAACACTGAAGCTTTCTTT. Its protein product is CASSTRNTEAFF. The gene calls are TRBV7-8 and TRBJ1-1; D unresolved. Between the trimmed V and J ends, which lost 5 bases and 2 bases, there was a span of 6 bases. This CDR3 has 12 residues. CDR1 SGHVS and CDR2 FQNEAQ come from the germline V gene.

This clonotype was recorded a few times. The chain links TRBV28 to TRBJ2-7; TRBD1 might be the D (7 bases). This CDR3 is 15 amino acids long. CDR1 is MDHEN and CDR2 is SYDVKM in the germline V gene. The germline V and J ends were trimmed by 1 base and 3 bases, with 13 bases remaining between them. The chain's CDR3 is CASSLYSGGHYEQYF. The CDR3 DNA sequence: TGTGCCAGCAGTTTATATTCAGGGGGGCACTACGAGCAGTACTTC.

This chain links TRBV28 with TRBJ2-7; the D gene is possibly TRBD1 (6 bases). The V gene's germline CDR1 is MDHEN and CDR2 SYDVKM. V was trimmed by 3 bases and J by 5 bases, leaving 14 bases between them. The CDR3 spans 14 residues. CDR3 bases: TGTGCCAGCAGTTTCGGGGACAAGTCCCACGAGCAGTACTTC. It is translated as CASSFGDKSHEQYF. The full variable domain, rest sourced from reference TRBV28 and TRBJ2-7, is DVKVTQSSRYLVKRTGEKVFLECVQDMDHENMFWYRQDPGLGLRLIYFSYDVKMKEKGDIPEGYSVSREKKERFSLILESASTNQTSMYLCASSFGDKSHEQYFGPGTRLTVT.

This clonotype was detected only a few times. The rearrangement joins TRBV28 to TRBJ1-1; no firm D call. V was pared by 3 bases and J by 4 bases, with 12 bases between. Per germline, CDR1 MDHEN and CDR2 SYDVKM. There are 14 residues in the CDR3. The CDR3 DNA follows: TGTGCCAGCAGTTTGAATAGGGTATCCACTGAAGCTTTCTTT. It encodes CASSLNRVSTEAFF. Full variable domain (missing parts from reference TRBV28 and TRBJ1-1): DVKVTQSSRYLVKRTGEKVFLECVQDMDHENMFWYRQDPGLGLRLIYFSYDVKMKEKGDIPEGYSVSREKKERFSLILESASTNQTSMYLCASSLNRVSTEAFFGQGTRLTVV.

This clonotype has only a few counts. V usage is TRBV12-3 or TRBV12-4 and J usage is TRBJ1-1; tentative D call: TRBD1 (5 bases). This CDR3 contains 12 residues. The V gene lost 5 bases and the J gene lost 4 bases, with 8 bases spanning the gap. The CDR3 here is CASSTTVTEAFF. CDR3 nucleotides: TGTGCCAGCAGTACGACAGTCACTGAAGCTTTCTTT.

For the CDR3, the DNA is TGTGCCACCAGCAGGGGGGAAGCGGGTGCCCGGGAGCAGTACTTC. Its translation: CATSRGEAGAREQYF. The J gene is TRBJ2-7, the V gene TRBV15, with D possibly TRBD2 on 6 matching bases. CDR1 LNHNV and CDR2 YYDKDF come from the germline V gene (reference sequence). With 3 bases removed from V and 7 bases from J, the gap between germline ends came to 19 bases. This CDR3 has 15 residues.

The chain is built from TRBV24-1 and TRBJ2-3; TRBD2 matches at 10 bases. The germline CDR1 and CDR2 sequences are KGHDR and SFDVKD. The CDR3 contains 18 residues. V shed 5 bases and J 0 bases; nucleotides not matched to a gene: 10. CDR3 in DNA: TGTGCCACCAGTGGGAGTTTAGCGGGAGGACCCAGCACAGATACGCAGTATTTT. This gives the protein CATSGSLAGGPSTDTQYF.

This clonotype was detected only a few times. The chain has TRBV4-3 and TRBJ2-1, with 13 bases matching TRBD2. The CDR3 covers 16 residues. The germline gives CDR1 LGHNA, CDR2 YSLEER. J gave up 6 bases and V 1 base, and 3 bases lay outside the gene matches. CDR3 sequence reads: CASSQGTSGSSNEQFF. The CDR3 nucleotides read TGCGCCAGCAGCCAAGGGACTAGCGGGAGTAGCAATGAGCAGTTCTTC.

This clonotype appeared a few times. The rearrangement links TRBV12-3 or TRBV12-4 to TRBJ2-2; the D gene is possibly TRBD1 (6 bases). V lost 7 bases and J lost 6, with 9 bases in between. This CDR3 region has 12 residues. The CDR3 nucleotides are TGTGCCAGCAAACAGGGACCCGGGGAGCTGTTTTTT. Protein sequence: CASKQGPGELFF.

This clonotype was seen at least ten times. The chain links TRBV6-2 or TRBV6-3 to TRBJ1-1; D might be TRBD1 (5 bases). Per the germline V gene, CDR1 is MNHEY and CDR2 is SVGEGT. CDR3 length equals 15 residues. Trimming cost V 5 bases and J 1 base, with 14 bases left between them. The CDR3 sequence: CASSTALTGNTEAFF. In DNA, the CDR3 is TGTGCCAGCAGTACCGCACTCACAGGGAACACTGAAGCTTTCTTT.

This chain joins TRBV20-1 and TRBJ2-1; 9 bases match TRBD2. The CDR3 spans 18 residues. CDR1 is DFQATT, CDR2 SNEGSKA, per germline (reference sequence). V shed 1 base, J shed 2 bases, and the junction held 12 bases outside the gene matches. The CDR3 loop is CSARGLAGTKLTYNEQFF. CDR3 nucleotide sequence: TGCAGTGCTAGAGGTCTAGCGGGAACCAAGCTGACCTACAATGAGCAGTTCTTC.

This chain uses TRBV11-2 with TRBJ1-4, with D perhaps TRBD1 (5 bases). The CDR3 spans 16 residues. Germline-derived CDR1 and CDR2 are SGHAT and FQNNGV. V was pared by 1 base and J by 7 bases, with 16 bases between. The DNA for the CDR3 is TGTGCCAGCAGCTTAGGGACACGGACAAGTTTTGAAAAACTGTTTTTT. It is translated as CASSLGTRTSFEKLFF.

The CDR3 reads CSARDLRGPDTQYF. The CDR3 DNA follows: TGCAGTGCTAGAGACCTCAGGGGTCCGGATACGCAGTATTTT. V gene TRBV20-1 combines with J gene TRBJ2-3; D is possibly TRBD1 (6 bases). The CDR3 sequence is 14 residues long. The ends were cut back, 0 bases at V and 6 bases at J, with 13 bases in the middle. Germline lookup yields CDR1 DFQATT and CDR2 SNEGSKA (reference sequence).

In its sample, this clonotype was seen many times. The chain joins TRBV29-1 to TRBJ1-1; the D gene is possibly TRBD1 (6 bases). Germline lookup yields CDR1 SQVTM and CDR2 ANQGSEA. Trimming stripped 1 base from V and 1 base from J, with 7 bases between. The CDR3 has 13 amino acids. The CDR3 coding sequence is TGCAGCGTTGAAGTACAGGGGAACACTGAAGCTTTCTTT. Protein: CSVEVQGNTEAFF.

The CDR3 bases are TGTGCCAGCAGTTTAGCGGCTCGGCCAGACCCAGATACGCAGTATTTT. This encodes CASSLAARPDPDTQYF. The chain links TRBV28 to TRBJ2-3; D call uncertain. The ends were cut back, 2 bases at V and 4 bases at J, with 16 bases in the middle. Per the germline V gene, CDR1 is MDHEN and CDR2 is SYDVKM. The CDR3 length is 16 residues.

This chain links TRBV11-2 with TRBJ2-1; D is perhaps TRBD2 (6 bases). Looked up from germline, CDR1 is SGHAT and CDR2 is FQNNGV. Trimming pared 5 bases from V and 7 bases from J, leaving 12 bases between. The CDR3 spans 13 residues. CDR3 coding DNA: TGTGCCAGCAGCACCTGGACTACTAATGAGCAGTTCTTC. Encoded protein: CASSTWTTNEQFF.

Comment on this clonotype: The junction does not match germline at one end; this may be a read error. The J gene is TRBJ1-1, the V gene TRBV7-2; D unresolved. Germline lookup yields CDR1 SGHTA and CDR2 FQGNSA. The CDR3 spans 11 residues. The CDR3: CASSFDTEVFF. CDR3 bases: TGTGCCAGCAGCTTCGACACTGAAGTTTTCTTT. Using reference TRBV7-2 and TRBJ1-1 for the parts outside the CDR3, the full variable domain is GAGVSQSPSNKVTEKGKDVELRCDPISGHTALYWYRQSLGQGLEFLIYFQGNSAPDKSGLPSDRFSAERTGGSVSTLTIQRTQQEDSAVYLCASSFDTEVFFGQGTRLTVV.

This clonotype appeared a few times. The V call is TRBV19, the J call TRBJ2-5; 10 nucleotides line up with TRBD2. Trimming removed 5 bases from V and 0 bases from J; junction bases left unmatched: 6. Germline assignment: CDR1 LNHDA and CDR2 SQIVND (reference sequence). This CDR3 region has 16 residues. The CDR3 is CASSRTSGAYQETQYF. As DNA, the CDR3 is TGTGCCAGTAGTCGGACTAGCGGAGCGTACCAAGAGACCCAGTACTTC.

This clonotype was counted many times. The chain combines TRBV12-3 or TRBV12-4 with TRBJ1-6, with D hard to call. The ends were cut back, 6 bases at V and 8 bases at J, with 17 bases in the middle. The length of the CDR3 is 15 residues. This CDR3 is CASRQYTSGDSPLHF. CDR3 in DNA: TGTGCCAGCAGACAATACACCAGCGGGGATTCACCCCTCCACTTT.

V usage is TRBV18 and J usage is TRBJ2-2; D possibly corresponds to TRBD1 (5 bases). From germline, CDR1 is KGHSH and CDR2 LQKENI. Trimming removed 1 base from V and 6 bases from J, with 9 bases in between. The CDR3 is 14 amino acids. The CDR3 reads CASSPRGSAGELFF. The CDR3 DNA sequence: TGTGCCAGCTCACCACGGGGCTCCGCCGGGGAGCTGTTTTTT.

The genes are TRBV9 and TRBJ2-7; 7 bases agree with TRBD2. V lost 0 bases and J lost 3; bases outside the gene matches: 3. The CDR3 is 14 amino acids. Germline values: CDR1 SGDLS, CDR2 YYNGEE. CDR3 region: CASSVGGEGYEQYF. Here the CDR3 DNA reads TGTGCCAGCAGCGTAGGAGGGGAGGGCTACGAGCAGTACTTC.

This clonotype was detected a few times. In nucleotides, the CDR3 is TGCAGTGCTCCAAAAAAAACCTTAGACACAGATACGCAGTATTTT. It translates to CSAPKKTLDTDTQYF. The gene calls are TRBV20-1 and TRBJ2-3; D gene uncertain. This CDR3 has 15 amino acids. Trimming removed 5 bases at V and 2 bases at J, with 17 bases between. Germline V CDR1 and CDR2: DFQATT, SNEGSKA (reference sequence).

About this clonotype: Germline and junction disagree at one end, which may indicate a read error. The chain is built from TRBV11-2 and TRBJ2-3; 11 bases map to TRBD2. The CDR3 has 16 residues. Per the germline V gene, CDR1 is SGHAT and CDR2 is FQNNGV. CDR3 in DNA: TGTGCCAGCACCTTAAGGACTAGCGGGTGGGCGGATACGCAGTATTTT. Protein sequence: CASTLRTSGWADTQYF. The whole variable domain, filled in from reference TRBV11-2 and TRBJ2-3, reads EAGVAQSPRYKIIEKRQSVAFWCNPISGHATLYWYQQILGQGPKLLIQFQNNGVVDDSQLPKDRFSAERLKGVDSTLKIQPAKLEDSAVYLCASTLRTSGWADTQYFGPGTRLTVL.

This clonotype was seen once. The chain has TRBV12-3 or TRBV12-4 and TRBJ1-2; 8 bases agree with TRBD1. This CDR3 region has 13 residues. J was trimmed by 2 bases and V by 6 bases; bases with no gene match: 2. DNA for the CDR3: TGTGCCAGCAGGAGACAGGGGAACTATGGCTACACCTTC. Its protein product is CASRRQGNYGYTF.

The V call is TRBV11-2, the J call TRBJ2-2, with 9 bases identical to TRBD2. Germline V gene sequence: CDR1 SGHAT, CDR2 FQNNGV. This CDR3 spans 16 amino acids. V gave up 3 bases and J gave up 3 bases; unmatched junction bases: 5. CDR3 residues: CASSLIAGVYTGELFF. In DNA form, the CDR3 reads TGTGCCAGCAGCTTGATAGCGGGAGTGTACACCGGGGAGCTGTTTTTT.

The table lists this clonotype with a few counts. This chain uses TRBV28 with TRBJ2-4; the D gene is possibly TRBD2 (6 bases). CDR1 is MDHEN, CDR2 SYDVKM, per germline. The CDR3 is 14 residues long. Trimming left V 5 bases short and J 6 bases short, with 14 bases between. The CDR3 nucleotides are TGTGCCAGCAGTCCGGAGGGCCGGGGAAACATTCAGTACTTC. Encoded protein: CASSPEGRGNIQYF. Full variable domain (outside the CDR3, taken from reference TRBV28 and TRBJ2-4): DVKVTQSSRYLVKRTGEKVFLECVQDMDHENMFWYRQDPGLGLRLIYFSYDVKMKEKGDIPEGYSVSREKKERFSLILESASTNQTSMYLCASSPEGRGNIQYFGAGTRLSVL.

The table lists this clonotype with a few counts. CDR3 amino acids: CASSPIAGDWSEQYF. CDR3 nucleotide sequence: TGTGCCAGCTCACCTATAGCGGGAGACTGGAGCGAGCAGTACTTC. This chain uses TRBV18 with TRBJ2-7; 9 positions agree with TRBD2. The CDR3 length is 15 residues. Germline-derived CDR1 and CDR2 are KGHSH and LQKENI. The ends lost 3 bases at V and 6 bases at J; junction bases unmatched: 9. The entire variable domain, with the rest obtained from reference TRBV18 and TRBJ2-7, is as follows: NAGVMQNPRHLVRRRGQEARLRCSPMKGHSHVYWYRQLPEEGLKFMVYLQKENIIDESGMPKERFSAEFPKEGPSILRIQQVVRGDSAAYFCASSPIAGDWSEQYFGPGTRLTVT.

The rearrangement links TRBV12-3 or TRBV12-4 to TRBJ2-3; D may be TRBD2 (6 bases). V shed 8 bases and J shed 0 bases, with 9 bases lying between them. This CDR3 contains 13 residues. CDR3 in DNA: TGTGCCAGCTATAGCGGTAGCACAGATACGCAGTATTTT. It encodes CASYSGSTDTQYF.

At least ten counts were recorded for this clonotype. This chain uses TRBV5-4 with TRBJ2-7; 12 nucleotides line up with TRBD2. J was trimmed by 1 base and V by 0 bases; bases with no gene match: 2. The CDR3 runs 16 residues. Germline V CDR1 and CDR2: SGHNT, YYREEE (reference sequence). CDR3 sequence: CASSLGLAGASYEQYF. Here the CDR3 DNA reads TGTGCCAGCAGCTTGGGACTAGCGGGAGCGTCCTACGAGCAGTACTTC.

In this sample, this clonotype turned up many times. This rearrangement joins TRBV6-4 to TRBJ2-2; D is ambiguous. Deletions cut 6 bases from V and 5 bases from J, with 10 bases between. The CDR3 runs 13 residues. Looked up from germline, CDR1 is MRHNA and CDR2 is SNTAGT. In DNA, the CDR3 is TGTGCCAGCAGCACCGGGTCGACCGGGGAGCTGTTTTTT. It yields the protein CASSTGSTGELFF.